These 5 T cell receptor beta chains came from one sample sequenced in a study of blood T cell repertoires in COVID-19. Clones were read by immunoSEQ multiplex PCR, and TCRdb kept only the in-frame ones, dropping some. The data hold about 240,000 clones, with roughly 90% observed a single time. Input material: peripheral blood. All receptors derive from a man in his 60s with acute or convalescent COVID-19.

This sequence joins TRBV3-1 (or the pseudogene TRBV3-2) and TRBJ1-2; D remains unclear. Germline V gene data show CDR1 as LGHDT and CDR2 as YNNKEL (reference sequence). This CDR3 has 14 amino acids. Trimming left V 4 bases short and J 3 bases short, with 12 bases between. The chain's CDR3 is CASSLLGGDYGYTF. The CDR3 DNA reads as TGTGCCAGCAGCCTGCTTGGCGGGGACTATGGCTACACCTTC.

Comment on this clone: At one of its ends the junction is not consistent with the germline gene, which may arise from a read error. V gene TRBV28 combines with J gene TRBJ2-7; 10 nucleotides match TRBD1. In germline, CDR1 is MDHEN, CDR2 SYDVKM. The CDR3 runs 14 residues. CDR3 residues: CASTLAGDRGEQYF. Here the CDR3 DNA reads TGTGCCAGCACTTTAGCCGGGGACAGGGGTGAGCAGTACTTC. Supplemented by reference TRBV28 and TRBJ2-7, the full variable domain reads DVKVTQSSRYLVKRTGEKVFLECVQDMDHENMFWYRQDPGLGLRLIYFSYDVKMKEKGDIPEGYSVSREKKERFSLILESASTNQTSMYLCASTLAGDRGEQYFGPGTRLTVT.

V usage is TRBV6-2 or TRBV6-3 and J usage is TRBJ2-3, with a weak D call TRBD2 (5 bases). Germline loops: CDR1 MNHEY, CDR2 SVGEGT. Trimming stripped 5 bases from V and 0 bases from J, with 15 bases between. The length of the CDR3 is 16 residues. CDR3 sequence (DNA): TGTGCCAGCAGTGACCCTGACTACTCTAGCACAGATACGCAGTATTTT. Its translation: CASSDPDYSSTDTQYF.

J is TRBJ2-5 and V is TRBV6-5, with D uncertain. V dropped 6 bases and J dropped 3 bases, with 14 bases sitting between them. This CDR3 comprises 14 residues. In germline, CDR1 is MNHEY, CDR2 SVGAGI. CDR3: CASRPAAEKETQYF. CDR3 coding DNA: TGTGCCAGCAGGCCCGCGGCAGAGAAAGAGACCCAGTACTTC.

The genes are TRBV7-2 and TRBJ2-1; no definite D call. This CDR3 has 16 residues. Germline CDR1 is SGHTA and CDR2 is FQGNSA. V shed 5 bases and J shed 5 bases, with 19 bases lying between them. Here the CDR3 reads CASSPRRSSVDNEQFF. As DNA, the CDR3 is TGTGCCAGCAGCCCACGGCGGTCATCGGTGGACAATGAGCAGTTCTTC.